The 2 T cell receptor beta chains presented below share a single source sample, sequenced in a study of CD8 T cells in Susac syndrome. The RNA, about 0.45 to 1 ug, was put through reverse transcription using random hexamers. TCRdb reprocessed the immunoSEQ multiplex PCR reads via MiXCR and lists one record per CDR3 protein. The sample contains some 400,000 distinct CDR3 sequences, more than 80% of which appear only once. The sequenced material came from CD8+ T cells from PBMCs. Receptors originate from a human donor with multiple sclerosis.

V gene TRBV6-2 or TRBV6-3 combines with J gene TRBJ1-1; D remains ambiguous. V lost 1 base, J lost 1 base, and 4 bases lay in between. The CDR3 is 13 amino acids. Looked up from germline, CDR1 is MNHEY and CDR2 is SVGEGT. CDR3 nucleotides: TGTGCCAGCAGTTACTTAACGAACACTGAAGCTTTCTTT. Translated: CASSYLTNTEAFF.

V gene TRBV27 combines with J gene TRBJ2-7; 10 bases agree with TRBD1. Trimming cost V 5 bases and J 5 bases; bases outside gene matches: 9. CDR1 and CDR2 from the germline V gene are MNHEY and SMNVEV (reference sequence). The CDR3 covers 15 residues. CDR3 DNA sequence: TGTGCCAGCAGTCCCATCGGGACAGGGGCAAACGAGCAGTACTTC. This translates into CASSPIGTGANEQYF.